This T cell receptor beta chain originates from a study of cytomegalovirus exposure and HLA in healthy donors. Study information: Genotyping of 300 to 450 donors showed that 80% to 85% belonged to the Caucasian-associated ancestry cluster.

PCR was performed using 60 Vbeta and 13 Jbeta primers. Only in-frame clones appear in the TCRdb table, and some are missing; sequencing was by immunoSEQ multiplex PCR. The top ten clones hold roughly 1.3% of a sample with 150,000 or so clones, almost 80% of them seen once. Sequenced material: PBMCs. This sequence was found in a man between 25 and 39 years old in good health and CMV-seronegative.

CDR3 protein: CASKGASQGVGEQFF. In nucleotides, the CDR3 is TGTGCCAGCAAAGGGGCGAGTCAGGGGGTAGGTGAGCAGTTCTTC. The genes are TRBV2 and TRBJ2-1; 7 nucleotides agree with TRBD1. Looked up from germline, CDR1 is SNHLY and CDR2 is FYNNEI. V trimming: 7 bases; J trimming: 9 bases; junction bases outside the gene matches: 15. The CDR3 has 15 amino acids.